The rows below give T cell receptor beta chains drawn from one sample of a study of T cell responses to AZD1222 COVID-19 vaccine. Clones were sequenced by immunoSEQ multiplex PCR, and TCRdb holds only the in-frame ones, with some missing. This sample has about 130,000 clones; approximately 92% occur once, and the top ten carry 6% to 7%. The sample in question was peripheral blood, obtained 28 days after the second AZD1222 dose. The receptors were gathered from an adult who received the AZD1222 COVID-19 vaccine. Both conserved end residues are part of each CDR3. D genes are given only for firm matches. For some rows the clone size is stated as once, few or many, or as a class when expanded; others skip it.

size	V	J	D	DNA	CDR3
-	TRBV30	TRBJ1-2	-	TGTGCCTGGAAACGGGGAGCCTCCTATGGCTACACCTTC	CAWKRGASYGYTF
-	TRBV1	TRBJ1-6	-	TGCACCAGCAGCCAAGATGGGTCGCCCGAGGGGGGGGCTAGCTCCTATAATTCACCCCTCCACTTT	CTSSQDGSPEGGASSYNSPLHF
-	TRBV19	TRBJ1-6	-	TGTGCCAGTAGTTCTAACAGGGTTTACAATTCACCCCTCCACTTT	CASSSNRVYNSPLHF
-	TRBV6-5	TRBJ1-1	-	TGTGCCAGCAGGGGGAGGGTGGACACTGAAGCTTTCTTT	CASRGRVDTEAFF
-	TRBV3-1/TRBV3-2	TRBJ1-2	-	TGTGCCAGCAGCCAAGCGATCAACTATGGCTACACCTTC	CASSQAINYGYTF
-	TRBV7-9	TRBJ1-1	-	TGTGCCAGCAGCTCGATGGGGGGCGGAGGTGCCACTGAAGCTTTCTTT	CASSSMGGGGATEAFF
once	TRBV5-8	TRBJ1-4	-	TGTGCCAGCAATGATGAAAAACTGTTTTTT	CASNDEKLFF
-	TRBV5-1	TRBJ2-2	-	TGCGCCAGCAGCAGGAGGGAGCTCGTTACCAGCACCGGGGAGCTGTTTTTT	CASSRRELVTSTGELFF
-	TRBV5-1	TRBJ2-7	-	TGCGCCAGCAGCTCGGAGGCAACCAACTTTCACGAGCAGTACTTC	CASSSEATNFHEQYF
-	TRBV4-1	TRBJ1-4	-	TGCGCCAGCAGCCAAGATCAAGTTAGGGATGAAAAACTGTTTTTT	CASSQDQVRDEKLFF
-	TRBV30	TRBJ1-1	TRBD1	TGTGCCTGGAGTGGGACAGGGCCGATAAGGCCCTCGAACACTGAAGCTTTCTTT	CAWSGTGPIRPSNTEAFF
-	TRBV12-3/TRBV12-4	TRBJ1-2	-	TGTGCCAGCAGTCACACACCTTTCGGTGGCTACACCTTC	CASSHTPFGGYTF
-	TRBV5-1	TRBJ1-1	-	TGCGCCAGCAGCTTGGGATTTATGGGAACTGAAGCTTTCTTT	CASSLGFMGTEAFF
-	TRBV5-6	TRBJ2-5	-	TGTGCCAGCAGCTCCGCGGCACTCCACTGGGAGACCCAGTACTTC	CASSSAALHWETQYF
-	TRBV27	TRBJ2-2	TRBD2	TGTGCCAGCAGCTCAGCGGGGGCCGAGGGCGGGGAGCTGTTTTTT	CASSSAGAEGGELFF
-	TRBV28	TRBJ1-3	-	TGTGCCAGCAGTAAAAGATTACAGGGAACCCTCTCTGGAAACACCATATATTTT	CASSKRLQGTLSGNTIYF
-	TRBV2	TRBJ2-5	-	TGTGCCAGCAGTGAAATAGGGTTGGAGACCCAGTACTTC	CASSEIGLETQYF
-	TRBV20-1	TRBJ1-1	-	TGCAGTGCAATCGGCACTGAAGCTTTCTTT	CSAIGTEAFF
once	TRBV5-6	TRBJ2-5	-	TGTGCCAGCAGCTTGTTGGCCAGCCTGGGAGAGACCCAGTACTTC	CASSLLASLGETQYF
-	TRBV4-2	TRBJ1-1	-	TGTGCCAGCAGCCAAGATTTTGGGCGGGCAGGAGCGGCTTTCTTT	CASSQDFGRAGAAFF